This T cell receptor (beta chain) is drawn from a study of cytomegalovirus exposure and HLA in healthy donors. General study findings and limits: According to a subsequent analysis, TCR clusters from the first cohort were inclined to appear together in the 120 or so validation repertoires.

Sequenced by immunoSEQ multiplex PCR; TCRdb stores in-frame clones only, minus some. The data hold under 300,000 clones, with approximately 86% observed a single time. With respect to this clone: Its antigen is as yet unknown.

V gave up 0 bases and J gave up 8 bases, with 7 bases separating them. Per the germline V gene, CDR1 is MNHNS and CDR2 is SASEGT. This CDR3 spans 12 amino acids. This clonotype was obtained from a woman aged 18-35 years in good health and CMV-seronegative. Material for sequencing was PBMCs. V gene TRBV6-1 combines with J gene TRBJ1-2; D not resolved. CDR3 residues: CASSEARRGYTF. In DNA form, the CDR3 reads TGTGCCAGCAGTGAAGCGCGCCGCGGCTACACCTTC.